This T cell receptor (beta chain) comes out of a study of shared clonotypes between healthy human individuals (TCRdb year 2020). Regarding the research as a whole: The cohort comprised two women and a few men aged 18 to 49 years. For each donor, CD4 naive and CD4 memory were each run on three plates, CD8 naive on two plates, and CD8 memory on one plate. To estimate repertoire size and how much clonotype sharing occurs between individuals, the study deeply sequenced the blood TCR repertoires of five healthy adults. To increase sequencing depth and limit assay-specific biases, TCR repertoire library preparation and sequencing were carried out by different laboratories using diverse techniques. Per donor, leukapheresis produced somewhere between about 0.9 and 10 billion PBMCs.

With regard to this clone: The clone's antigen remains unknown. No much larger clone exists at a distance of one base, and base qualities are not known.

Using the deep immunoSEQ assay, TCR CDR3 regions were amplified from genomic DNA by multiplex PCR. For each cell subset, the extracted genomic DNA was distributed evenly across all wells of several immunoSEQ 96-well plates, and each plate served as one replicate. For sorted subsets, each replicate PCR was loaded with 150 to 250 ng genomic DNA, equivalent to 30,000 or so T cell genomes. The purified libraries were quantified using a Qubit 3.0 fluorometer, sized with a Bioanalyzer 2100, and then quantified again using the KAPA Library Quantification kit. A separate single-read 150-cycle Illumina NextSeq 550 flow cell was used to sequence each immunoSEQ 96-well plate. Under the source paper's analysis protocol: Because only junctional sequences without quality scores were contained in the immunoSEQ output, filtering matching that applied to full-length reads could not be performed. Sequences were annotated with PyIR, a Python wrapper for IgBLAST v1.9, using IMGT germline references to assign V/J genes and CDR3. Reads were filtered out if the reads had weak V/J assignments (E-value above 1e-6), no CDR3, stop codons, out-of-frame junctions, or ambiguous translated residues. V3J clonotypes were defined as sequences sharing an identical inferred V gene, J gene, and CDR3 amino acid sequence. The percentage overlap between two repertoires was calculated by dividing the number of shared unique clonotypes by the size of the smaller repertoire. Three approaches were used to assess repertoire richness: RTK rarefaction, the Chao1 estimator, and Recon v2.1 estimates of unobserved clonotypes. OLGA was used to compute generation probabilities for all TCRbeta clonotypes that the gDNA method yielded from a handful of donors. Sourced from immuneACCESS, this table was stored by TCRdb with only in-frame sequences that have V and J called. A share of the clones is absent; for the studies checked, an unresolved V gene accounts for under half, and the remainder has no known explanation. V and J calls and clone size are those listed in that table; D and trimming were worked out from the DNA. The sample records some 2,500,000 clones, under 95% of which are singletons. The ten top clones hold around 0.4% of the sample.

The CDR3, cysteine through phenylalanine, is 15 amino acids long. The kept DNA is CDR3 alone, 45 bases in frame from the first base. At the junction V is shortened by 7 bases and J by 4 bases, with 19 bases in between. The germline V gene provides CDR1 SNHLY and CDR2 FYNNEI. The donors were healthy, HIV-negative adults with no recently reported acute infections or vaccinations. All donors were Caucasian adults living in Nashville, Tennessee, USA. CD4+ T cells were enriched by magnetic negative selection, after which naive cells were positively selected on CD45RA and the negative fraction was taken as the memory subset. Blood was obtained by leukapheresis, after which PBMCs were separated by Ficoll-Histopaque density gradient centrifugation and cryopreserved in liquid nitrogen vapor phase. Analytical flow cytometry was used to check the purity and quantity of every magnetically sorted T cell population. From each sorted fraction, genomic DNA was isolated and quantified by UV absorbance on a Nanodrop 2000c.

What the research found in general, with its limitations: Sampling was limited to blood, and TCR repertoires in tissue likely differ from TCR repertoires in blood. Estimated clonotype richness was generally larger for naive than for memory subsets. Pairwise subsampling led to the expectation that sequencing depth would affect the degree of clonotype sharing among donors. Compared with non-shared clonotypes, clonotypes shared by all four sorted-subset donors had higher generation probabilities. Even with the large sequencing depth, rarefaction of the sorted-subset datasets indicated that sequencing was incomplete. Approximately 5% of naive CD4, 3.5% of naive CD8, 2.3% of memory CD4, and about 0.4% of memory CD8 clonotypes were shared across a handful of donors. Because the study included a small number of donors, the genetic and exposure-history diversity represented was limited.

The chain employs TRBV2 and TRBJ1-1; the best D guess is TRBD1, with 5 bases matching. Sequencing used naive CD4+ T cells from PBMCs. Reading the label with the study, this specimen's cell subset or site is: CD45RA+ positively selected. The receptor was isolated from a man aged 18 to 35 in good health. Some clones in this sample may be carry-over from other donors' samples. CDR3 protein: CASKQGGALGTEAFF. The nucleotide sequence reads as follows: TGTGCCAGCAAGCAGGGAGGCGCCTTGGGCACTGAAGCTTTCTTT.